The entry below describes one T cell receptor beta chain. What it binds is not known. This sample is drawn from a study of T cell responses to AZD1222 COVID-19 vaccine. Study-wide results and caveats: Nearly half of the spike-specific TCRs reportedly recognize variant regions that carry no mutations. The study found vaccine-associated CD4 TCRs spanning spike, dominant at 160-218 and 743-854. Scientists sampled the repertoires only once the peak T cell response had passed.

The germline V and J ends were trimmed by 0 bases and 3 bases, with 13 bases remaining between them. This CDR3 comprises 15 residues. CDR1 and CDR2 from the germline V gene are SGDLS and YYNGEE. Sequencing was performed with immunoSEQ multiplex PCR; in TCRdb, only in-frame clones are kept and a portion is missing. This sample carries about 180,000 clones, about 85% of them seen once, and the ten largest clones take roughly 2.5%. The V and J genes are TRBV9 and TRBJ2-7; D possibly corresponds to TRBD2 (6 bases). The material was peripheral blood, obtained on day 0 of AZD1222 vaccination. The clonotype comes from an adult in good health. CDR3 sequence: CASSVGGAGFYEQYF. CDR3 coding DNA: TGTGCCAGCAGCGTAGGAGGAGCGGGTTTCTACGAGCAGTACTTC.